This T cell receptor beta chain was obtained from a study of blood T cells in healthy people across ages. Then a second PCR, running about 6 to 12 cycles, was carried out with a sample-barcoded 5' primer and a J-beta primer mix. Every single cDNA molecule received a tag from a template-switch adaptor with 12 random nucleotides. MiXCR was run by TCRdb on the 5' RACE reads, yielding one entry per CDR3 protein. The table lists hundreds of thousands of distinct CDR3 sequences, roughly 50% of them singletons. The receptor's source is a man between 40 and 49 years old in good health. The sequenced sample was blood.

In nucleotides, the CDR3 is TGCAGTGCTTCGCGGGGACAGGGGGTAGATACGCAGTATTTT. Residues: CSASRGQGVDTQYF. The chain uses TRBV20-1 and TRBJ2-3, with 11 bases matching TRBD1. This CDR3 contains 14 residues. The germline V gene encodes CDR1 DFQATT and CDR2 SNEGSKA (reference sequence). V shed 5 bases, J shed 5 bases, and the junction held 6 bases outside the gene matches.